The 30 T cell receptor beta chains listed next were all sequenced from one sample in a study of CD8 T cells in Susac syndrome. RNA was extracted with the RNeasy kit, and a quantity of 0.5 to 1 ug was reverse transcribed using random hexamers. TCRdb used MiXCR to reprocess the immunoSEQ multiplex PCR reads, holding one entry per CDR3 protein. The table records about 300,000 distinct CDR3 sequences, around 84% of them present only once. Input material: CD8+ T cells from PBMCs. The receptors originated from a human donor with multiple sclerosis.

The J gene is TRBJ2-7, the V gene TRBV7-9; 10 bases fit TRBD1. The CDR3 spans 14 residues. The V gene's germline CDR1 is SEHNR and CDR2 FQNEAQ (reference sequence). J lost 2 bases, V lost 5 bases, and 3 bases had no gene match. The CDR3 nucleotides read TGTGCCAGCAGCGACGGACAGGGGGCCTACGAGCAGTACTTC. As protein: CASSDGQGAYEQYF.

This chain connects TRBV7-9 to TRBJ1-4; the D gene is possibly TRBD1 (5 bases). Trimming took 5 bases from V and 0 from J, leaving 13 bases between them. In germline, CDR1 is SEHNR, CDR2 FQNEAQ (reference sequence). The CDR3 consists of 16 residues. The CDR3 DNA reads TGTGCCAGCAGCCCCGGGGCGGGTGCAACTAATGAAAAACTGTTTTTT. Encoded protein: CASSPGAGATNEKLFF.

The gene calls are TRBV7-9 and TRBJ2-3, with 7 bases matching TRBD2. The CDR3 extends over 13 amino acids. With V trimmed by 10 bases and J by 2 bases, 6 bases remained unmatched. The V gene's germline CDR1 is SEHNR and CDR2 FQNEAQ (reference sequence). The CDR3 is CATGRDYTDTQYF. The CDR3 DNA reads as TGTGCCACAGGGAGGGACTACACAGATACGCAGTATTTT.

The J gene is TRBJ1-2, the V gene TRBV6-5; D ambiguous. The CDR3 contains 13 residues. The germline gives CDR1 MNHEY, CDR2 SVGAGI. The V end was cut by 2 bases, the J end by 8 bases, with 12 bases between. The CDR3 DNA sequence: TGTGCCAGCAGTTACCATGACTGGTGGGGCTACACCTTC. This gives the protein CASSYHDWWGYTF.

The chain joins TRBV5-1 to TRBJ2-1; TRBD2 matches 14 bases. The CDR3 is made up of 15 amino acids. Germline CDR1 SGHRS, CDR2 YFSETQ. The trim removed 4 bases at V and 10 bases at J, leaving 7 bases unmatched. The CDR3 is CASSGRGLAGVEQFF. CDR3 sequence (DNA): TGCGCCAGCAGCGGGCGGGGACTAGCGGGAGTCGAGCAGTTCTTC.

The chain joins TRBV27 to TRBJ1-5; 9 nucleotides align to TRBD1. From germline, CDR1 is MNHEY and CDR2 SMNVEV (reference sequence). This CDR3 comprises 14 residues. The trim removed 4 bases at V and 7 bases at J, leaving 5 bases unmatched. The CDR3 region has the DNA TGTGCCAGCAGTTGGACAGGGACAGGGCAGCCCCAGCATTTT. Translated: CASSWTGTGQPQHF.

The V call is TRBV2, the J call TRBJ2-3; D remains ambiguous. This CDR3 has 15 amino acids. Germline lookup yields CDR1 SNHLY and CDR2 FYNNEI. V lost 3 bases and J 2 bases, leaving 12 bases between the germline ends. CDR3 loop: CASSDGAIFTDTQYF. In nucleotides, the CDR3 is TGTGCCAGCAGTGACGGAGCAATTTTCACAGATACGCAGTATTTT.

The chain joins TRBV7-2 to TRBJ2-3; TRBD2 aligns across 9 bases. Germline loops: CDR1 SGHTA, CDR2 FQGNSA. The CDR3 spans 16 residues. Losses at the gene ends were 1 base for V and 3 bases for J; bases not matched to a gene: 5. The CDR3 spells CASSLVPSGITDTQYF. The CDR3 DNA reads TGTGCCAGCAGCTTAGTTCCTAGCGGGATAACAGATACGCAGTATTTT.

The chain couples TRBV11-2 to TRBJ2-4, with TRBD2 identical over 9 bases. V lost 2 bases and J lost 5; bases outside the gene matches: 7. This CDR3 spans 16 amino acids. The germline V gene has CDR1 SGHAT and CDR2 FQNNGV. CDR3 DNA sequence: TGTGCCAGCAGCTTACTGCGGGAGGGAATCGAAAACATTCAGTACTTC. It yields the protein CASSLLREGIENIQYF.

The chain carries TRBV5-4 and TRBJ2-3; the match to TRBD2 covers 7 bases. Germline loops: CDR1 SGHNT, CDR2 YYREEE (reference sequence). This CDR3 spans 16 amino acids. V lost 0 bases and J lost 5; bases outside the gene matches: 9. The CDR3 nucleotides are TGTGCCAGCAGCTTGGTGGTAGCGGGCTGGGGAGATACGCAGTATTTT. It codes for CASSLVVAGWGDTQYF.

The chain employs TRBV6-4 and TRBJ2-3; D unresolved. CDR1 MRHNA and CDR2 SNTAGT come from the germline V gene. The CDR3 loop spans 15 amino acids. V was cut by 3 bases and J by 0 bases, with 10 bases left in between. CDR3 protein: CASSDSPRSTDTQYF. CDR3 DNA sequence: TGTGCCAGCAGTGATTCGCCCAGAAGCACAGATACGCAGTATTTT.

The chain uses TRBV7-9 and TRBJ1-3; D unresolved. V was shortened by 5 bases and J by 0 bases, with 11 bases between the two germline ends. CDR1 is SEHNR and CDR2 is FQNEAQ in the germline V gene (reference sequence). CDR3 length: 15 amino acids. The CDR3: CASSLIGVSGNTIYF. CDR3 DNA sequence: TGTGCCAGCAGCCTAATAGGAGTCTCTGGAAACACCATATATTTT.

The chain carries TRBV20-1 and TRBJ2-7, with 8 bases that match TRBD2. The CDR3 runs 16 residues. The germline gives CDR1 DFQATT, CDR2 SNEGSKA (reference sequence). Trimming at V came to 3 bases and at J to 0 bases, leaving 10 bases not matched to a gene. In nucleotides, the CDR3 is TGCAGTGCTAGGGATACAAGGACTAGCATCTCCTACGAGCAGTACTTC. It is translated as CSARDTRTSISYEQYF.

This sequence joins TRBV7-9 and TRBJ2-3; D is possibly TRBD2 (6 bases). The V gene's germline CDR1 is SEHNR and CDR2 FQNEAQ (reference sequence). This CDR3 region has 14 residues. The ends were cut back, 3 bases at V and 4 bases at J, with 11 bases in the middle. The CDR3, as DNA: TGTGCCAGCAGCTTTTTCCGGGAGCCAGATACGCAGTATTTT. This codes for CASSFFREPDTQYF. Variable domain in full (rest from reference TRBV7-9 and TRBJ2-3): DTGVSQNPRHKITKRGQNVTFRCDPISEHNRLYWYRQTLGQGPEFLTYFQNEAQLEKSRLLSDRFSAERPKGSFSTLEIQRTEQGDSAMYLCASSFFREPDTQYFGPGTRLTVL.

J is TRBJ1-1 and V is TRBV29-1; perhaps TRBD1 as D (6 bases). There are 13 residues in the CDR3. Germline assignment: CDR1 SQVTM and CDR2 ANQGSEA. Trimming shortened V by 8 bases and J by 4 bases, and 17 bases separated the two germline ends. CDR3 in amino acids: CSPSPGDRTEAFF. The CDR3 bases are TGCAGCCCCTCCCCAGGGGATCGCACTGAAGCTTTCTTT.

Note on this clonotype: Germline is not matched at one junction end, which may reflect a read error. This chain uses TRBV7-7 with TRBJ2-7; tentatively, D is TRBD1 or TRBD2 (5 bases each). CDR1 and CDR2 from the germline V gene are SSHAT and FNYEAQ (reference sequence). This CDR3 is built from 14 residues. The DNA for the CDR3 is TGTGCTAGCAGCCTCCGGGACGGAAACTACGAGCAGTACTTC. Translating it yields CASSLRDGNYEQYF.

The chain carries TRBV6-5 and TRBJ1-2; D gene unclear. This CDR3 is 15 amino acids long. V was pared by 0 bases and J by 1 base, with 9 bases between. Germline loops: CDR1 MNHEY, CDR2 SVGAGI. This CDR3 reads CASSYSAAINYGYTF. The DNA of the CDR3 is TGTGCCAGCAGTTACTCGGCGGCGATTAACTATGGCTACACCTTC.

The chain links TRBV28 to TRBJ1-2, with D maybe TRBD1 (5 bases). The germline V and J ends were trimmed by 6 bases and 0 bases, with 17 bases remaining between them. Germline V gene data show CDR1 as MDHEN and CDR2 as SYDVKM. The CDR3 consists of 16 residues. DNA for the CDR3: TGTGCCAGCAGCCTACGGGGGGGACCGCCTAACTATGGCTACACCTTC. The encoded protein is CASSLRGGPPNYGYTF.

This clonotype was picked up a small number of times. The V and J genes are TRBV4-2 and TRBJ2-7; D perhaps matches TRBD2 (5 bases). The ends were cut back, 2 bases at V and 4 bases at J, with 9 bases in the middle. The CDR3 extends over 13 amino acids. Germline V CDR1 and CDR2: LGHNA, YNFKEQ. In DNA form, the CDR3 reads TGTGCCAGCAGCCAACTGACGGGGTACGAGCAGTACTTC. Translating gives CASSQLTGYEQYF.

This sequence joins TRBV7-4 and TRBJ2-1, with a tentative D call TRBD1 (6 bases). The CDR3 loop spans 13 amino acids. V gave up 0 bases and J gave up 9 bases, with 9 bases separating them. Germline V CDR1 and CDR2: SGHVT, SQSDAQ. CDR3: CASSLAGGVEQFF. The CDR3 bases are TGTGCCAGCAGCTTAGCAGGGGGAGTTGAGCAGTTCTTC.

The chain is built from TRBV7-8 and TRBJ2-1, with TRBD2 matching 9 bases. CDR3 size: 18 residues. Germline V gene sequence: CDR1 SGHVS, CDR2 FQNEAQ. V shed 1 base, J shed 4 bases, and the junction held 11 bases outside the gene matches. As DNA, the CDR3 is TGTGCCAGCAGCTTAGGTTTCTTGGCTAGCGGGAATTACAATGAGCAGTTCTTC. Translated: CASSLGFLASGNYNEQFF. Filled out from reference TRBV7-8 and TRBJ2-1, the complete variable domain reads GAGVSQSPRYKVAKRGQDVALRCDPISGHVSLFWYQQALGQGPEFLTYFQNEAQLDKSGLPSDRFFAERPEGSVSTLKIQRTQQEDSAVYLCASSLGFLASGNYNEQFFGPGTRLTVL.

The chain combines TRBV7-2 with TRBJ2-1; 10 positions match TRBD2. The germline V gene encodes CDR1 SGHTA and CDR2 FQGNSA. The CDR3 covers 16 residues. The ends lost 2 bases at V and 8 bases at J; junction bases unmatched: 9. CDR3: CASSLIVSGRGDEQFF. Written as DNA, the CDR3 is TGTGCCAGCAGCTTAATCGTGAGCGGGAGGGGGGATGAGCAGTTCTTC.

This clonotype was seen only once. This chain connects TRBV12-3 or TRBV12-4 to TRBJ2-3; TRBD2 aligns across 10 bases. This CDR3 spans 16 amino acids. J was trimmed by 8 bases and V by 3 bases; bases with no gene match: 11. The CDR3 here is CASSLGLAGEGGTQYF. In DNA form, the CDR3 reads TGTGCCAGCAGTTTGGGGCTAGCGGGGGAAGGCGGTACGCAGTATTTT.

The CDR3 nucleotides are TGTGCCAGCAGTTCCACCGGGACCGTGTATGGCTACACCTTC. It yields the protein CASSSTGTVYGYTF. The J gene is TRBJ1-2, the V gene TRBV27; a weak D match, TRBD1 (5 bases). Trimming removed 4 bases at V and 5 bases at J, with 14 bases between. CDR1 is MNHEY, CDR2 SMNVEV, per germline (reference sequence). The CDR3 is made up of 14 amino acids.

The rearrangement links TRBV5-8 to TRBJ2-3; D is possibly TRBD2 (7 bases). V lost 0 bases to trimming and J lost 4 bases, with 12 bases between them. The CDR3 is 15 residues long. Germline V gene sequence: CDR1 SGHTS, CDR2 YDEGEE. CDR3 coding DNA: TGTGCCAGCAGCTTGGAGGGGGGGCTCGCAGATACGCAGTATTTT. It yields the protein CASSLEGGLADTQYF.

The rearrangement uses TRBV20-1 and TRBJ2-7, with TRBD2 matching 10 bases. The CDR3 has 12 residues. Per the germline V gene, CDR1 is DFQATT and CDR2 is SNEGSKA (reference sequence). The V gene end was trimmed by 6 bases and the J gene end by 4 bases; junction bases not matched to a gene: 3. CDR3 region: CSALAGWYEQYF. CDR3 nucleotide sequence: TGCAGTGCACTAGCGGGATGGTACGAGCAGTACTTC.

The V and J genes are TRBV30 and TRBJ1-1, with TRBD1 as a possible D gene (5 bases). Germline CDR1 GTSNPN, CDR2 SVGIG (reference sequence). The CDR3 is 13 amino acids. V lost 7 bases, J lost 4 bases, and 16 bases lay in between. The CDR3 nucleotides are TGTGCCTCGGAGGGAGGGGTTGGCACTGAAGCTTTCTTT. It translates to CASEGGVGTEAFF. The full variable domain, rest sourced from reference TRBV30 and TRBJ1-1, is SQTIHQWPATLVQPVGSPLSLECTVEGTSNPNLYWYRQAAGRGLQLLFYSVGIGQISSEVPQNLSASRPQDRQFILSSKKLLLSDSGFYLCASEGGVGTEAFFGQGTRLTVV.

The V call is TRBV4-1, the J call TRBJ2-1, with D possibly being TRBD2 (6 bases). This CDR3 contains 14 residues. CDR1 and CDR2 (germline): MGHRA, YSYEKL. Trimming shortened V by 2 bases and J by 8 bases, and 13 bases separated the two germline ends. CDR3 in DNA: TGCGCCAGCAGCCAATACACCGGGGGATATGAGCAGTTCTTC. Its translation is CASSQYTGGYEQFF.

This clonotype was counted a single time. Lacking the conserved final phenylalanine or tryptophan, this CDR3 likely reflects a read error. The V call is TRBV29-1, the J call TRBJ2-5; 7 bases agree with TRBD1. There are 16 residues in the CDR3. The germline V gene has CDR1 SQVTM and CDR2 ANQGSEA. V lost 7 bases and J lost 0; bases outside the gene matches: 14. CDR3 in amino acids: CSALTSTGLDQETQYL. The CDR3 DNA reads TGCAGCGCCTTAACCTCGACAGGGTTGGACCAAGAGACCCAGTACTTG.

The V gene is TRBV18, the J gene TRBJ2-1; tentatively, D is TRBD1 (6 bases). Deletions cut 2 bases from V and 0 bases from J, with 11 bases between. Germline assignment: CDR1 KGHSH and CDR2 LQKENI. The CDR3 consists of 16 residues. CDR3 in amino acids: CASSPSDRSSYNEQFF. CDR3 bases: TGTGCCAGCTCACCATCGGACAGAAGCTCCTACAATGAGCAGTTCTTC.